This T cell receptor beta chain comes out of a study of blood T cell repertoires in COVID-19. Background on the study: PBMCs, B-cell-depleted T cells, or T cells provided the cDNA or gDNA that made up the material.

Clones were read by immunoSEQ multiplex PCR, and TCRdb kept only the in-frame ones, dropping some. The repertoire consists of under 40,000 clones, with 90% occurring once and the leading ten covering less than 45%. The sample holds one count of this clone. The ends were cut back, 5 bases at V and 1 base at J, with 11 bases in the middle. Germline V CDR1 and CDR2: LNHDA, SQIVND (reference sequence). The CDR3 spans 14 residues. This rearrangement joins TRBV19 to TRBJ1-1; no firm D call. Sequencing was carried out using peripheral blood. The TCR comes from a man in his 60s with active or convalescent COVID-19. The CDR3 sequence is CASSPRHGNTEAFF. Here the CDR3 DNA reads TGTGCCAGTAGTCCACGACATGGGAACACTGAAGCTTTCTTT.